This T cell receptor beta chain was profiled in a study of blood T cell repertoires in COVID-19. Study-wide context: T cells, B-cell-depleted T cells, or PBMCs supplied cDNA or gDNA.

TCRdb's table, derived via immunoSEQ multiplex PCR, lists solely in-frame clones and lacks some. In the table there are 250,000 to 300,000 clones, 70% to 90% of which are singletons. With 4 bases clipped from V and 3 bases from J, the junction kept 7 bases outside the gene matches. This CDR3 is 16 amino acids long. The germline gives CDR1 SGHTA, CDR2 FQGNSA. The V and J genes are TRBV7-2 and TRBJ2-7, with TRBD1 identical over 12 bases. The specimen was peripheral blood. The TCR sequence derives from a woman aged 25 to 39 with active or convalescent COVID-19. The CDR3 sequence: CASSYIGTGGFYEQYF. CDR3 DNA: TGTGCCAGCAGCTACATAGGGACAGGGGGCTTCTACGAGCAGTACTTC.